The rows below give T cell receptor beta chains drawn from one sample of a study of T cell responses to AZD1222 COVID-19 vaccine. The protocol was immunoSEQ multiplex PCR, while the TCRdb copy is restricted to in-frame clones and leaves out a portion. The data contain roughly 160,000 clones, more than 90% of them seen just once; the ten biggest clones take up roughly 1.6%. The sequences come from peripheral blood, collected on day 0 of AZD1222 vaccination. The receptors were sampled from an adult in good health. Each CDR3 is given with its conserved first and last residue. The D gene is left open where the match is weak. Clone size, where shown, is once, few, many, or a class for clones that have expanded.

d_call	j_call	clone_size	v_call	cdr3_nt	cdr3_aa
NA	TRBJ1-2	NA	TRBV4-3	TGCGCCAGCAGCCCAGGGAATCCCTATGGCTACACCTTC	CASSPGNPYGYTF
NA	TRBJ1-5	NA	TRBV10-2	TGCGCCACCTCCCTCGGGGGGGATCAGCCCCAGCATTTT	CATSLGGDQPQHF
NA	TRBJ2-7	NA	TRBV19	TGTGCCAGTAGTATCGTACTCCACGAAGGGCAGTACTTC	CASSIVLHEGQYF
NA	TRBJ2-1	NA	TRBV5-4	TGTGCCAGCAGCAACAAGCCTATGACGCAGTTCTTC	CASSNKPMTQFF
TRBD1	TRBJ1-1	NA	TRBV3-1/TRBV3-2	TGTGCCAGCAGCGCACAGGGGGCTGCGAACACTGAAGCTTTCTTT	CASSAQGAANTEAFF
NA	TRBJ2-7	NA	TRBV10-2	TGCGCCAGCTACCGTGGGACTGGAGCCTACGAGCAGTACTTC	CASYRGTGAYEQYF
TRBD2	TRBJ2-2	NA	TRBV7-2	TGTGCCAGCAGCCCGGGACTAGAGACCGGGGAGCTGTTTTTT	CASSPGLETGELFF
TRBD2	TRBJ2-7	NA	TRBV14	TGTGCCAGCAGCTCGGACAGGTCCTTTAGCGGGAGGAGATACGAGCAGTACTTC	CASSSDRSFSGRRYEQYF
NA	TRBJ1-5	few	TRBV19	TGTGCCAGTAAGGGGGGGAGCAATCAGCCCCAGCATTTT	CASKGGSNQPQHF
TRBD1	TRBJ1-5	once	TRBV6-2/TRBV6-3	TGTGCCAGCAGTACCCACTCAGGGGGCGCCAATCAGCCCCAGCATTTT	CASSTHSGGANQPQHF
NA	TRBJ2-5	NA	TRBV4-3	TGCGCCAGCAGCCCAGACCCGGGCGGACAAGAGACCCAGTACTTC	CASSPDPGGQETQYF
NA	TRBJ2-1	NA	TRBV7-7	TGTGCTAGCAGCTTAGGGCAGGGGGGACACAATGAGCAGTTCTTC	CASSLGQGGHNEQFF
TRBD1	TRBJ2-3	NA	TRBV11-2	TGTGCCAGCAGCTTAGAAGGACAGGTTTACACAGATACGCAGTATTTT	CASSLEGQVYTDTQYF
TRBD1	TRBJ1-2	NA	TRBV11-2	TGTGCCAGCAGCCCGACGGGACAGAGAAACTATGGCTACACCTTC	CASSPTGQRNYGYTF
NA	TRBJ2-1	NA	TRBV18	TGTGCCAGCTCACCAAACAAGGGCAATGAGCAGTTCTTC	CASSPNKGNEQFF
NA	TRBJ1-5	once	TRBV11-2	TGTGCCAGCAGCTCGATGAGCAATCAGCCCCAGCATTTT	CASSSMSNQPQHF
NA	TRBJ1-2	NA	TRBV15	TGTGCCACCAGCAGTCAGGGGCCCTATGGCTACACCTTC	CATSSQGPYGYTF
TRBD2	TRBJ2-2	once	TRBV6-1	TGTGCCAGCAGTGAACCTTTTTTGGCGGGAGCCGGGGAGCTGTTTTTT	CASSEPFLAGAGELFF
NA	TRBJ1-1	NA	TRBV6-5	TGTGCCAGCACACTTAAAAGCCCCAATGAAGCTTTCTTT	CASTLKSPNEAFF
NA	TRBJ2-1	NA	TRBV14	TGTGCCAGCAGCCCGGCGACTAATTACAATGAGCAGTTCTTC	CASSPATNYNEQFF
NA	TRBJ1-1	NA	TRBV18	TGTGCCAGCTCACCGCCGGGACCTTTGAACACTGAAGCTTTCTTT	CASSPPGPLNTEAFF
NA	TRBJ2-2	once	TRBV18	TGTGCCAGCTCACCTTATCAGGGAGCGAACACCGGGGAGCTGTTTTTT	CASSPYQGANTGELFF
NA	TRBJ2-7	few	TRBV4-1	TGCGCCAGCAGCCAGAATGGGGCCTACGAGCAGTACTTC	CASSQNGAYEQYF
NA	TRBJ2-7	NA	TRBV20-1	TGCAGTGCGGGCGTAGCCTACGAGCAGTACTTC	CSAGVAYEQYF
TRBD1	TRBJ2-7	NA	TRBV18	TGTGCCAGCTCACCTTCTCTCGGACAGGCTTCCTACGAGCAGTACTTC	CASSPSLGQASYEQYF
TRBD1	TRBJ2-2	once	TRBV2	TGTGCCAGCAGCACGACAGGGTTCGGGGAGCTGTTTTTT	CASSTTGFGELFF
TRBD2	TRBJ2-7	NA	TRBV4-2	TGTGCCAGCAGCCATGTAACAGCGGGGACCTACGAGCAGTACTTC	CASSHVTAGTYEQYF
TRBD2	TRBJ2-7	NA	TRBV3-1/TRBV3-2	TGTGCCAGCAGCCAAGCTCCTAGCGGGAGGGTCTACGAGCAGTACTTC	CASSQAPSGRVYEQYF
NA	TRBJ2-5	NA	TRBV5-6	TGTGCCAGCAGCTTGAGGGGAAAGGCCCAGTACTTC	CASSLRGKAQYF
TRBD1	TRBJ2-5	NA	TRBV7-7	TGTGCTAGCAGCTTGGCAGGGGGGACCCAGTACTTC	CASSLAGGTQYF
TRBD1	TRBJ2-7	NA	TRBV19	TGTGCCAGTAGTATAGGCAGGGGGCTATACGAGCAGTACTTC	CASSIGRGLYEQYF
TRBD1	TRBJ1-4	NA	TRBV5-1	TGCGCCAGCAGCTTGGTCTCTCCGACAGGGGGCGGAAAACTGTTTTTT	CASSLVSPTGGGKLFF
TRBD2	TRBJ2-7	NA	TRBV27	TGTGCCAGCAGTCCCGGACTAGCGGACTACGAGCAGTACTTC	CASSPGLADYEQYF
NA	TRBJ2-7	NA	TRBV2	TGTGCCAGCAGTGAAGACTACGAGCAGTACTTC	CASSEDYEQYF
TRBD2	TRBJ2-3	NA	TRBV7-2	TGTGCCAGCAGCTTAGGGGGACTAGCGGGGGGCACAGATACGCAGTATTTT	CASSLGGLAGGTDTQYF